A single sample gave rise to the 28 T cell receptor beta chains below, sequenced in a study of T-cell reconstitution after alpha-beta-depleted transplantation in children. The library targeted TCRbeta and was prepared with unique molecular identifiers. One entry per CDR3 protein results from TCRdb running MiXCR on the PCR reads. The sample includes 700,000 or so distinct CDR3 sequences, 13% seen only once; the top ten take 0.65% to 0.9%. The material was PBMCs, obtained before TCRalphabeta/CD19-depleted stem cell transplant. The receptors originated from a girl between 2 and 10 years old with congenital amegakaryocytic thrombocytopenia, due to receive a stem cell transplant.

This clonotype has at least ten counts. The rearrangement joins TRBV5-1 to TRBJ2-3; the match to TRBD1 covers 9 bases. The CDR3 has 15 residues. V was clipped by 4 bases and J by 3 bases; unmatched bases: 6. Germline V CDR1 and CDR2: SGHRS, YFSETQ. Here the CDR3 reads CASSGRDRVTDTQYF. CDR3 coding DNA: TGCGCCAGCAGCGGCCGGGACAGGGTGACAGATACGCAGTATTTT.

At least ten counts were recorded for this clonotype. The genes are TRBV12-3 or TRBV12-4 and TRBJ2-1; 14 bases match TRBD2. There are 15 residues in the CDR3. J gave up 7 bases and V 6 bases, and 5 bases lay outside the gene matches. DNA of the CDR3: TGTGCCAGCAGGGGACTAGCGGGAGATAGTAATGAGCAGTTCTTC. Its protein product is CASRGLAGDSNEQFF.

The table lists this clonotype with many counts. The V and J genes are TRBV28 and TRBJ2-1; D not certain. CDR1 is MDHEN and CDR2 is SYDVKM in the germline V gene. The CDR3 consists of 15 residues. V was shortened by 6 bases and J by 0 bases, with 12 bases between the two germline ends. Written as DNA, the CDR3 is TGTGCCAGCAGGCTAGGCAGGAGCTCCTACAATGAGCAGTTCTTC. This translates into CASRLGRSSYNEQFF.

This clonotype has ten or more counts. The V call is TRBV28, the J call TRBJ2-7, with a possible D match to TRBD1 (6 bases). The CDR3 has 14 residues. Germline V gene lookup returns CDR1 MDHEN and CDR2 SYDVKM. Trimming took off 5 bases at V and 5 bases at J, with 16 bases between the two ends. This CDR3 is CASSPHTGSDEQYF. CDR3 DNA sequence: TGTGCCAGCAGTCCCCACACAGGGTCCGACGAGCAGTACTTC.

This clonotype was seen many times. The CDR3 region is CSASSGEDQPQHF. CDR3 bases: TGCAGTGCTAGTTCCGGTGAAGATCAGCCCCAGCATTTT. The J gene is TRBJ1-5, the V gene TRBV20-1, with D uncertain. V was pared by 3 bases and J by 5 bases, with 11 bases between. The CDR3 has 13 amino acids. Germline CDR1 DFQATT, CDR2 SNEGSKA (reference sequence).

The V call is TRBV5-5, the J call TRBJ2-1, with a tentative D call TRBD2 (5 bases). Trimming left V 3 bases short and J 10 bases short, with 14 bases between. CDR3 length: 13 residues. The germline V gene encodes CDR1 SGHKS and CDR2 YYEKEE (reference sequence). CDR3 in amino acids: CASSSTGPGEQFF. DNA for the CDR3: TGTGCCAGCAGCTCGACTGGCCCGGGGGAGCAGTTCTTC.

This clonotype was seen at least ten times. The V call is TRBV10-3, the J call TRBJ2-1, with 8 bases lining up with TRBD2. The CDR3 consists of 16 residues. V shed 10 bases and J 1 base; nucleotides not matched to a gene: 12. Germline CDR1 reads ENHRY; CDR2 reads SYGVKD. Here the CDR3 DNA reads TGTGCCACCAAAGCTCTGAGCGGGAGATCCTACAATGAGCAGTTCTTC. It translates to CATKALSGRSYNEQFF.

The chain carries TRBV10-3 and TRBJ2-5; D is undetermined. The CDR3 extends over 13 amino acids. The germline gives CDR1 ENHRY, CDR2 SYGVKD. Trimming shortened V by 2 bases and J by 6 bases, and 10 bases separated the two germline ends. CDR3 sequence (DNA): TGTGCCATCAGTGAGGACGGATCGAAGACCCAGTACTTC. It translates to CAISEDGSKTQYF.

This clonotype appeared many times. The genes are TRBV20-1 and TRBJ2-5; TRBD1 is a possible D gene (6 bases). Germline V CDR1 and CDR2: DFQATT, SNEGSKA (reference sequence). Deletions cut 5 bases from V and 1 base from J, with 11 bases between. The CDR3 length is 13 residues. The CDR3 spells CSALGQFQETQYF. The CDR3 bases are TGCAGTGCTCTCGGACAGTTCCAAGAGACCCAGTACTTC.

This clonotype was found a few times. The V gene is TRBV28, the J gene TRBJ1-4; possible D gene TRBD1, 6 bases. The CDR3 is made up of 14 amino acids. V was pared by 6 bases and J by 5 bases, with 13 bases between. Germline lookup yields CDR1 MDHEN and CDR2 SYDVKM. The CDR3 loop is CASRRRTGNEKLFF. The CDR3 coding sequence is TGTGCCAGCAGACGACGAACAGGGAATGAAAAACTGTTTTTT.

This clonotype was found many times. The chain links TRBV11-2 to TRBJ2-3, with D possibly being TRBD2 (5 bases). V was pared by 7 bases and J by 0 bases, with 11 bases between. Looked up from germline, CDR1 is SGHAT and CDR2 is FQNNGV. The CDR3 is 14 residues long. Here the CDR3 reads CASIVTTSTDTQYF. The CDR3 nucleotides read TGTGCCAGCATCGTGACTACTAGCACAGATACGCAGTATTTT. The full variable domain, its missing parts supplied by reference TRBV11-2 and TRBJ2-3, is EAGVAQSPRYKIIEKRQSVAFWCNPISGHATLYWYQQILGQGPKLLIQFQNNGVVDDSQLPKDRFSAERLKGVDSTLKIQPAKLEDSAVYLCASIVTTSTDTQYFGPGTRLTVL.

This clonotype has a count of ten or more. The chain couples TRBV9 to TRBJ2-1; 11 positions match TRBD2. Germline values: CDR1 SGDLS, CDR2 YYNGEE. CDR3 length: 15 residues. The V segment lost 5 bases and the J segment 4 bases; nucleotides outside the gene matches: 5. This chain's CDR3 is CASRRGTSGYNEQFF. As DNA, the CDR3 is TGTGCCAGCAGACGGGGGACTAGCGGTTACAATGAGCAGTTCTTC.

V gene TRBV5-1 combines with J gene TRBJ2-7; 14 nucleotides align to TRBD2. Germline CDR1 SGHRS, CDR2 YFSETQ. The CDR3 contains 19 residues. With V trimmed by 0 bases and J by 2 bases, 10 bases remained unmatched. CDR3 sequence: CASSLEGLAGEGWTYEQYF. CDR3 nucleotides: TGCGCCAGCAGCTTGGAGGGACTAGCGGGAGAAGGATGGACCTACGAGCAGTACTTC.

This clonotype showed up just a few times. The gene calls are TRBV5-1 and TRBJ2-5; 8 bases match TRBD2. The CDR3 extends over 17 amino acids. The J segment lost 5 bases and the V segment lost 6 bases, leaving 18 bases of the junction unmatched. Germline CDR1 SGHRS, CDR2 YFSETQ. CDR3 sequence reads: CASTERSSGDFGETQYF. DNA of the CDR3: TGCGCCAGCACCGAAAGGAGTAGCGGGGACTTTGGGGAGACCCAGTACTTC. The entire variable domain, with the rest obtained from reference TRBV5-1 and TRBJ2-5, is as follows: KAGVTQTPRYLIKTRGQQVTLSCSPISGHRSVSWYQQTPGQGLQFLFEYFSETQRNKGNFPGRFSGRQFSNSRSEMNVSTLELGDSALYLCASTERSSGDFGETQYFGPGTRLLVL.

This clonotype has ten or more counts. The chain couples TRBV12-5 to TRBJ1-6; a weak D match, TRBD1 (6 bases). V was pared by 5 bases and J by 7 bases, with 12 bases between. The CDR3 is made up of 14 amino acids. CDR1 is LGHNT and CDR2 is FRNRAP in the germline V gene. The CDR3 DNA sequence: TGTGCTAGTGGTCCACCCCAGGGGAATTCACCCCTCCACTTT. The encoded protein is CASGPPQGNSPLHF.

A note on this clonotype: Just one base apart from a much larger clone, this may be a read error. The CDR3 here is CASNSGLGSSYEQYF. The CDR3 nucleotides are TGCGCCAGCAACTCAGGGCTTGGGAGCTCCTACGAGCAGTACTTC. The gene calls are TRBV5-1 and TRBJ2-7; D is possibly TRBD1 or TRBD2 (5 bases each). V lost 6 bases, J lost 0 bases, and 16 bases lay in between. The CDR3 runs 15 residues. Germline values: CDR1 SGHRS, CDR2 YFSETQ.

J is TRBJ2-7 and V is TRBV20-1, with 9 bases fitting TRBD2. The length of the CDR3 is 15 residues. Germline trimming cut 5 bases from V and 2 bases from J; bases unmatched to any gene: 10. Looked up from germline, CDR1 is DFQATT and CDR2 is SNEGSKA (reference sequence). In nucleotides, the CDR3 is TGCAGTGCTCCTCGTAGCGGGAGTGGAACCTACGAGCAGTACTTC. The encoded protein is CSAPRSGSGTYEQYF.

This clonotype came up a few times. V is TRBV20-1 and J is TRBJ2-5; D perhaps matches TRBD2 (5 bases). Looked up from germline, CDR1 is DFQATT and CDR2 is SNEGSKA (reference sequence). The CDR3 runs to 12 residues. Between the trimmed V and J ends, which lost 3 bases and 7 bases, there was a span of 12 bases. CDR3 residues: CSAREEDVTQYF. The CDR3 bases are TGCAGTGCTAGGGAGGAAGACGTGACCCAGTACTTC.

This chain joins TRBV12-3 or TRBV12-4 and TRBJ2-7; TRBD1 or TRBD2 may be the D gene (5 bases each). The CDR3 has 14 residues. V lost 7 bases and J 2 bases, leaving 15 bases between the germline ends. As DNA, the CDR3 is TGTGCCAGCACCCAGGGAGCTGCCGCCTACGAGCAGTACTTC. Protein: CASTQGAAAYEQYF.

This clonotype was detected ten times or more. The chain recombines TRBV28 with TRBJ2-3; no firm D call. CDR1 and CDR2 (germline): MDHEN, SYDVKM. V was pared by 1 base and J by 6 bases, with 20 bases between. The CDR3 sequence is 17 residues long. CDR3 coding DNA: TGTGCCAGCAGTTTATACCGGCGCGACGAGAAGACTGATACGCAGTATTTT. This translates into CASSLYRRDEKTDTQYF.

This clonotype has at least ten counts. This chain uses TRBV18 with TRBJ2-1; D is possibly TRBD2 (5 bases). Germline V gene lookup returns CDR1 KGHSH and CDR2 LQKENI. This CDR3 is built from 15 residues. The ends were cut back, 1 base at V and 0 bases at J, with 7 bases in the middle. The CDR3 DNA reads TGTGCCAGCTCACCACTAGCGAGCTCCTACAATGAGCAGTTCTTC. This sequence encodes CASSPLASSYNEQFF.

This clonotype was seen a few times. CDR3 nucleotides: TGTGCCAGCAGCTCCCAATCCGGGGGTGCGGAGCTGTTTTTT. Translating gives CASSSQSGGAELFF. The chain links TRBV7-3 to TRBJ2-2, with D tentatively TRBD2 (6 bases). Looked up from germline, CDR1 is SGHTA and CDR2 is FQGTGA. With 4 bases removed from V and 10 bases from J, the gap between germline ends came to 16 bases. This CDR3 region has 14 residues.

There are many counts of this clonotype. CDR3 in amino acids: CASSSPGRQAFF. As DNA, the CDR3 is TGTGCCAGCAGTTCGCCCGGCCGCCAGGCTTTCTTT. This chain joins TRBV28 and TRBJ1-1; D unclear. The CDR3 loop spans 12 amino acids. Germline assignment: CDR1 MDHEN and CDR2 SYDVKM. V lost 4 bases and J 11 bases, leaving 14 bases between the germline ends.

At least ten counts were recorded for this clonotype. The V and J genes are TRBV6-5 and TRBJ1-3, with D perhaps TRBD1 (6 bases). The germline V gene has CDR1 MNHEY and CDR2 SVGAGI. CDR3 length: 16 amino acids. V lost 0 bases, J lost 0 bases, and 9 bases lay in between. This chain's CDR3 is CASSYSQGSSGNTIYF. The DNA of the CDR3 is TGTGCCAGCAGTTACTCGCAGGGGAGCTCTGGAAACACCATATATTTT.

This clonotype appeared a few times. The gene calls are TRBV6-2 or TRBV6-3 and TRBJ2-1, with D maybe TRBD2 (5 bases). V was pared by 2 bases and J by 6 bases, with 8 bases between. The CDR3 length is 13 residues. The germline V gene has CDR1 MNHEY and CDR2 SVGEGT. The CDR3 sequence: CASSYGRANEQFF. The CDR3 region has the DNA TGTGCCAGCAGTTACGGGCGGGCCAATGAGCAGTTCTTC.

This chain uses TRBV7-9 with TRBJ2-7; possible D gene TRBD2, 6 bases. CDR3 length equals 16 residues. Deletions cut 5 bases from V and 2 bases from J, with 19 bases between. Per germline, CDR1 SEHNR and CDR2 FQNEAQ (reference sequence). This CDR3 reads CASSPSAADPTYEQYF. CDR3 in DNA: TGTGCCAGCAGCCCTAGCGCGGCAGACCCTACCTACGAGCAGTACTTC.

This clonotype was counted at least ten times. V gene TRBV29-1 combines with J gene TRBJ1-2; 9 bases agree with TRBD1. Germline CDR1 and CDR2: SQVTM and ANQGSEA. This CDR3 has 12 residues. The CDR3 is CRAGQGFGGYTF. CDR3 coding DNA: TGCAGGGCCGGACAGGGGTTCGGTGGCTACACCTTC.

This clonotype has a count of ten or more. The J gene is TRBJ2-1, the V gene TRBV3-1; no firm D call. Germline assignment: CDR1 LGHDT and CDR2 YNNKEL (reference sequence). The CDR3 is 19 residues long. Trimming removed 0 bases from V and 0 bases from J, with 18 bases in between. CDR3 nucleotides: TGTGCCAGCAGCCAAGATTTCCGGCCAGGACGGAGCTCCTACAATGAGCAGTTCTTC. Protein: CASSQDFRPGRSSYNEQFF.